A single sample is the source of the 10 T cell receptor beta chains below, sequenced in a study of blood T cell repertoires in COVID-19. Libraries were prepared by immunoSEQ multiplex PCR; TCRdb keeps only in-frame clonotypes and omits some of them. The sample includes approximately 160,000 clones, around 80% seen only once; the top ten take 8.1%. What was sequenced was peripheral blood. Receptors were obtained from a man aged 55 to 69 with acute or convalescent COVID-19.

The chain recombines TRBV25-1 with TRBJ2-7; 9 bases align to TRBD1. This CDR3 contains 14 residues. J gave up 3 bases and V 11 bases, and 11 bases lay outside the gene matches. CDR1 and CDR2 from the germline V gene are MGHDK and SYGVNS. In DNA, the CDR3 is TGTGCCGCGCCCGGGACAGGGAACGACTACGAGCAGTACTTC. Protein product: CAAPGTGNDYEQYF.

The rearrangement uses TRBV6-4 and TRBJ2-1; 8 bases are a match to TRBD1. Germline V gene sequence: CDR1 MRHNA, CDR2 SNTAGT. The CDR3 contains 14 residues. V lost 2 bases to trimming and J lost 13 bases; unmatched junction nucleotides: 10. In nucleotides, the CDR3 is TGTGCCAGCAGTGACCGTCCCGGGACAGGTACACAGTTCTTC. Protein product: CASSDRPGTGTQFF.

The genes are TRBV21-1 and TRBJ1-4; the table's TRBD1 call for D was not verified on the DNA. TRBV21-1 constitutes a pseudogene. The CDR3 has 17 residues. In DNA, the CDR3 is TGTGCCAGCAGCAGAGAAAACGGGACAGGGGAGGATGAAAAACTGTTTTTT. It specifies CASSRENGTGEDEKLFF.

This chain connects TRBV12-3 or TRBV12-4 to TRBJ1-4; D is uncertain. The CDR3 extends over 13 amino acids. V lost 7 bases and J 6 bases, leaving 12 bases between the germline ends. CDR3 sequence: CASTKAGYEKLFF. The CDR3 DNA sequence: TGTGCCAGCACCAAAGCAGGCTATGAAAAACTGTTTTTT.

V gene TRBV6-2 or TRBV6-3 combines with J gene TRBJ2-7; a weak D match, TRBD1 (8 bases). Germline CDR1 is MNHEY and CDR2 is SVGEGT. The germline V and J ends were trimmed by 5 bases and 1 base, with 18 bases remaining between them. This CDR3 has 16 amino acids. The CDR3, as DNA: TGTGCCAGCAGTCACGTAGGACAGGGAGGGTCCTACGAGCAGTACTTC. This gives the protein CASSHVGQGGSYEQYF.

The rearrangement links TRBV2 to TRBJ2-7, with D perhaps TRBD2 (7 bases). With 0 bases removed from V and 4 bases from J, the gap between germline ends came to 16 bases. Per germline, CDR1 SNHLY and CDR2 FYNNEI. This CDR3 has 16 residues. This CDR3 reads CASSEALLGGLYEQYF. The CDR3 DNA reads TGTGCCAGCAGTGAAGCGCTTCTCGGGGGGCTATACGAGCAGTACTTC. The variable domain in full, completed from reference TRBV2 and TRBJ2-7, reads EPEVTQTPSHQVTQMGQEVILRCVPISNHLYFYWYRQILGQKVEFLVSFYNNEISEKSEIFDDQFSVERPDGSNFTLKIRSTKLEDSAMYFCASSEALLGGLYEQYFGPGTRLTVT.

This clone was counted a single time. V usage is TRBV19 and J usage is TRBJ1-5; 8 bases match TRBD1. The CDR3 runs 16 residues. With V trimmed by 3 bases and J by 1 base, 5 bases remained unmatched. CDR1 and CDR2 (germline): LNHDA, SQIVND (reference sequence). The CDR3 protein is CASSMIQGVSNQPQHF. The CDR3 DNA is TGTGCCAGTAGTATGATACAGGGGGTCAGCAATCAGCCCCAGCATTTT.

The chain links TRBV29-1 to TRBJ2-7; 8 bases are a match to TRBD1. V was pared by 2 bases and J by 4 bases, with 10 bases of the junction left unmatched. The germline gives CDR1 SQVTM, CDR2 ANQGSEA. The CDR3 has 15 residues. The CDR3 loop is CSVELSRGRGYEQYF. In DNA, the CDR3 is TGCAGCGTTGAATTGTCCAGGGGGCGCGGGTACGAGCAGTACTTC.

V is TRBV5-4 and J is TRBJ2-2; 7 nucleotides agree with TRBD1. J lost 2 bases, V lost 3 bases, and 4 bases had no gene match. CDR1 is SGHNT, CDR2 YYREEE, per germline (reference sequence). CDR3 length: 15 amino acids. CDR3 nucleotide sequence: TGTGCCAGCAGCTCGGGACAGACAAACACCGGGGAGCTGTTTTTT. It specifies CASSSGQTNTGELFF. The full variable domain, with the rest looked up from reference TRBV5-4 and TRBJ2-2, is ETGVTQSPTHLIKTRGQQVTLRCSSQSGHNTVSWYQQALGQGPQFIFQYYREEENGRGNFPPRFSGLQFPNYSSELNVNALELDDSALYLCASSSGQTNTGELFFGEGSRLTVL.

The chain couples TRBV5-1 to TRBJ2-1, with 7 bases aligning to TRBD1. With V trimmed by 3 bases and J by 2 bases, 11 bases remained unmatched. CDR1 is SGHRS and CDR2 is YFSETQ in the germline V gene. The CDR3 totals 17 residues. The CDR3 region has the DNA TGCGCCAGCAGCTCTGAGGCGACAGGGTTGGCCTACAATGAGCAGTTCTTC. Its protein product is CASSSEATGLAYNEQFF.